This T cell receptor (beta chain) derives from a study of cytomegalovirus exposure and HLA in healthy donors (dated by TCRdb to 2017 to 2019). Background on the whole study: An earlier analysis of roughly 610 of the donors reported 276 Gb of sequence data and 117 million unique TCR beta sequences obtained from about 200 million T cells. An early release that covered roughly 600 HLA-typed donors contained about 290 gigabases of sequencing data and around 85 million unique TCR sequences. Among the roughly 400 genotyped donors, 75% to 90% belonged to the genetic ancestry cluster associated with self-reported Caucasian donors. The aim of the study was to test whether cataloging public T cell receptors could identify signatures of past pathogen exposure. The T cell repertoires of around 670 subjects were profiled by immunosequencing and related to cytomegalovirus serostatus. Along with the roughly 610-subject first cohort, a separate validation cohort of over a hundred different subjects was used. To predict cytomegalovirus infection status, the study combined high-throughput TCR immunosequencing, statistical association of individual TCRs with disease status, and machine learning. In a later analysis, previously published TCR beta repertoires from about 670 donors were re-analyzed and high-resolution HLA genotyping was added so that TCR occurrence patterns could be studied. Rather than using new phenotypic data, the later analysis identified candidate immune exposures from TCR beta sequences and from how often those sequences occurred across donors. In an earlier analysis of roughly 580 of the donors, high-throughput TCR beta sequencing was used to judge whether each TCR beta V gene segment behaved as functional or pseudogenic. Donor age, sex, ethnicity and CMV serostatus were collected together with the repertoire data. A later genetic analysis took genome-wide SNP genotypes for about 65% of the 666 donors and used that subset as a discovery cohort. Every repertoire in the discovery cohort had been generated on one and the same sequencing platform. HLA typing included class I and class II loci at four-digit resolution. Typing coverage varied by locus: about 620-630 donors for A, B, C, DRB1 and DQB1; some 520 for DQA1; approximately 570 for DPA1; fewer than 480 for DPB1. Five DR-DQ haplotypes were treated as single units for association and clustering because of strong linkage in the cohort. On average, 235,054 unique TCR beta nucleotide sequences were sequenced per donor among fewer than 500 genotyped donors of the cohort, with 15% to 20% of those sequences being non-productive.

Beyond this particular receptor, the publication reports: A cluster of highly shared sequence variants was judged likely to be a technical artifact of the sequencing pipeline. Some IMGT-functional V segments, including TRBV6-2 and TRBV6-3, could not be told apart with the 87-base-pair reads, so those segments were excluded. Several of the top co-occurrence clusters appeared to be linked to parvovirus B19, influenza, CMV and Epstein-Barr virus, according to a later analysis. Because some donors lacked HLA typing at each locus, the association tests relied only on the typed subset. Linkage disequilibrium might explain the correlated functional status among segregating V segments, but an unknown experimental factor could not be excluded. Sequencing depth was assumed to be roughly uniform across donors in the presence/absence analyses, though that assumption may not hold. An earlier analysis of approximately 590 of the donors showed that most TCR beta V segments appeared in productive rearrangements either about 87% or about 30% of the time, which broadly matched IMGT annotations. In a later analysis, around 17,000 TCR beta sequences were associated with specific HLA alleles at a false discovery rate of 0.05. Because counts were too low, roughly 18 rarely observed V segments, including chromosome 9 orphons, were left out of the earlier analysis of 587 of the donors. In a later analysis, most CMV-associated TCR beta chains were found to appear HLA-restricted, with HLA associations seemingly driven largely by CMV exposure. The classifier was reported to diagnose cytomegalovirus status with high specificity and sensitivity in both the original and validation cohorts. According to a later genetic analysis, donors in an Asian-associated ancestry cluster had fewer N-insertions in productive TCRs than the approximately 700-donor mean. When HLA alleles, especially DR and DQ, strongly co-occurred, attributing TCR associations to individual alleles was difficult. A few of the identified cytomegalovirus-associated TCR beta chains were confirmed in vitro to be specific for cytomegalovirus antigens. A further reported finding was that TCR beta sequences accurately predicted the HLA-A and HLA-B alleles for most subjects in the first cohort. In a later genetic analysis, a missense DCLRE1C variant was associated with V-gene and J-gene trimming of TCR beta chains, and the association was replicated in an independent cohort. The study listed 170 or so TCR beta chains as associated with cytomegalovirus. In a later analysis, the rate of TCR association differed among HLA loci, with DRB1 alleles having the most associated TCRs and HLA-C alleles having the fewest. The authors suggested that the approach could potentially be generalized to other disease states and immunological phenotypes. Most TCR sequences were observed very rarely across donors, whereas some public TCRs were present in many individuals. For the cohort, immune exposure information was limited to CMV serostatus. In a later analysis, HLA-associated TCR beta chains were found to be more clonally expanded and to have lower generation probabilities than equally common non-associated chains. Only TCR beta chains were sequenced in this cohort, and the absence of alpha or paired-chain data limited detectable features.

The library was made by the immunoSEQ multiplex PCR assay. For the multiplex PCR, a mixture combining 60 forward primers for TCR Vbeta segments and 13 reverse primers for TCR Jbeta segments was used. A multiplex PCR assay on genomic DNA amplified the CDR3 region of rearranged TCR beta genes. Amplified TCR beta libraries were sequenced as 87-base-pair reads on the Illumina HiSeq System. In the authors' own workflow: In a later analysis, tens of millions of unique TCR beta chains were counted across the 500 to 850 repertoires, and roughly 11 million of these chains were shared by at least two donors. To remove PCR and sequencing errors, raw reads were error-corrected and collapsed into unique sequences using a nearest-neighbor algorithm that merged closely related sequences. V, D and J gene segments were assigned by aligning CDR3 sequences to IMGT reference sequences. Each retained sequence needed at least a six-nucleotide match to both a V gene segment and a J gene segment. A rearrangement was called productive if the CDR3 had no stop codons and remained in frame with V and J, and every other rearrangement was called non-productive. Following IMGT convention, CDR3 was defined as the stretch from the second conserved V-encoded cysteine to the conserved J-encoded phenylalanine. In an earlier analysis of around 540 of the donors, sequences lacking an unambiguous match to a single V gene segment were excluded. In an earlier analysis of a few hundred of the donors, a V segment was called functional when productive rearrangements were above 56.7%, and segregating when the standard deviation between donors exceeded 5%. A statistical classification framework was developed to diagnose cytomegalovirus status using the catalog of TCR beta chain sequences. In a later analysis, TCR nucleotide sequences were compared against IMGT/GENE-DB human TR gene sequences so that V and J genes could be assigned. In a later analysis, CDR3 sequences and most-parsimonious VDJ recombination scenarios were assigned using the TCRdist pipeline. In a later analysis, each TCR beta chain was defined by its CDR3 amino acid sequence together with its V-gene family, and reads without a unique V-gene family were excluded. In a later analysis, several hundred highly shared, low-generation-probability nucleotide sequences were removed to address suspected cross-contamination and a sequencing artifact. A later analysis calculated a clonal expansion index for each public chain from normalized within-repertoire ranks of inferred template counts. In a later analysis, generation probabilities were computed with a VDJ recombination model fitted to out-of-frame rearrangements, and the resulting probabilities were checked against IGoR. In a later analysis, hypergeometric tests were used to score TCR-TCR, TCR-HLA and TCR-CMV co-occurrence, with a repertoire-size bias correction applied to TCR pairs. To estimate false discovery rates, a later analysis permuted the HLA or CMV assignments 20 times. In a later analysis, co-occurring TCRs were grouped using DBSCAN, and TCRdist sequence similarity was added for clustering within HLA-allele-positive subsets. For co-occurrence clustering, repertoires with fewer than 30,000 or more than 120,000 public chains were excluded, along with roughly 5 repertoires with anomalous nucleotide sharing. TCRdb re-hosts the immuneACCESS table, in-frame sequences only. Its copies lack some clones; in the studies checked, an unresolved V gene accounts for under half of them, and the cause for the rest is not known. V and J calls plus clone size are reproduced from that table; the DNA served to infer D and trimming. The sample has under 150,000 clones on record, over 60% of them singletons. The ten biggest clones cover 1% to 1.5% of the sample.

Notes on this clone: This receptor's antigen is unknown. No base quality information exists; no much larger clone differs at one position.

CDR3 length: 14 amino acids, cysteine to phenylalanine. Only the CDR3 DNA stays, 42 bases, in frame from base 1. CDR1 SGHRS and CDR2 YFSETQ are derived from the germline V gene. The V and J ends are trimmed by 0 bases and 5 bases, leaving 9 bases between them. The cohort consisted of 600 to 750 healthy bone marrow donors. All cohort members were sampled while nominally healthy, although unrecorded immune exposures were likely present. The donor was CMV seropositive and was included in the group of approximately 300 seropositive cohort members. Every donor gave a peripheral blood sample, and the peripheral blood mononuclear cells from that sample were used for TCR beta sequencing. Genomic DNA was extracted from the blood cell samples with the Qiagen DNeasy Blood Extraction Kit.

Sample: PBMCs. The sequence derives from a male donor in good health and CMV-seropositive. The receptor chain draws on TRBV5-1 and TRBJ2-1, and possibly TRBD1, on 6 matching bases. At the DNA level, the sequence is TGCGCCAGCAGCTTGGTGGCAGGGGACAATGAGCAGTTCTTC. It translates as CASSLVAGDNEQFF. Here the CDR3 is joined to the reference TRBV5-1 and TRBJ2-1 genes, and the full variable domain is: KAGVTQTPRYLIKTRGQQVTLSCSPISGHRSVSWYQQTPGQGLQFLFEYFSETQRNKGNFPGRFSGRQFSNSRSEMNVSTLELGDSALYLCASSLVAGDNEQFFGPGTRLTVL.